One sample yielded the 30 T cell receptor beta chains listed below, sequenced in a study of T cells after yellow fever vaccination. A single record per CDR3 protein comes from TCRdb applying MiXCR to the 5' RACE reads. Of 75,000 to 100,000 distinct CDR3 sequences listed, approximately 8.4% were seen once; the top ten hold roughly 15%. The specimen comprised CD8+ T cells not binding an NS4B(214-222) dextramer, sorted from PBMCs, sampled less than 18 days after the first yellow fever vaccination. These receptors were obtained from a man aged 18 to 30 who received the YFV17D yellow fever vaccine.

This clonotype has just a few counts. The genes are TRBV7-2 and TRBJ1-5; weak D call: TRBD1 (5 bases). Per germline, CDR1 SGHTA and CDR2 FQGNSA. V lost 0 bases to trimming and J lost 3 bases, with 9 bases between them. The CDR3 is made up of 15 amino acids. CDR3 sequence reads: CASSLAAGINQPQHF. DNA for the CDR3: TGTGCCAGCAGCTTAGCCGCAGGGATCAATCAGCCCCAGCATTTT.

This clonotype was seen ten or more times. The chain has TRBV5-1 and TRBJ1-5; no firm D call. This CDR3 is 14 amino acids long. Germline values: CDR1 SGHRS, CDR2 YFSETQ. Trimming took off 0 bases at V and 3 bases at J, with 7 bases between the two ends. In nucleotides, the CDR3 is TGCGCCAGCAGCTTGGAAGGGAACAATCAGCCCCAGCATTTT. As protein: CASSLEGNNQPQHF.

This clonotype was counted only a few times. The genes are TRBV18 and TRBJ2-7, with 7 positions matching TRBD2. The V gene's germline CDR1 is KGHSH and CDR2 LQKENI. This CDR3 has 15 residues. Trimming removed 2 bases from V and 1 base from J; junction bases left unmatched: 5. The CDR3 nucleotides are TGTGCCAGCTCACCAAAACCGGGGGGATCCTACGAGCAGTACGTC. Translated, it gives CASSPKPGGSYEQYV.

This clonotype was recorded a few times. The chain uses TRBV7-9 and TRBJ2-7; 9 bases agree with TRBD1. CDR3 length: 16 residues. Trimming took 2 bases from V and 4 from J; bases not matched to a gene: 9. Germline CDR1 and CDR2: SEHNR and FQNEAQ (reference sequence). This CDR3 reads CASSLPRGQGPYEQYF. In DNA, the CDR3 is TGTGCCAGCAGCTTACCCCGGGGACAGGGCCCGTACGAGCAGTACTTC.

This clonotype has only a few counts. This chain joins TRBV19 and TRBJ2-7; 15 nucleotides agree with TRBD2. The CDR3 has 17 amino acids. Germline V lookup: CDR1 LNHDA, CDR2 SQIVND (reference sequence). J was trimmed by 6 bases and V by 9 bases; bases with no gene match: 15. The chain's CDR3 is CARRTSGGAVERCEQYV. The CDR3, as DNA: TGTGCCAGGCGGACTAGCGGGGGGGCCGTTGAGAGATGCGAGCAGTACGTC.

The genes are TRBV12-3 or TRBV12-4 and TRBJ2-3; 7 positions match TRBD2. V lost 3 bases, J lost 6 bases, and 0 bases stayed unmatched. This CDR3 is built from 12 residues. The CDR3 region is CASSFGGDTQYF. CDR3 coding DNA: TGTGCCAGCAGTTTCGGGGGGGATACGCAGTATTTT.

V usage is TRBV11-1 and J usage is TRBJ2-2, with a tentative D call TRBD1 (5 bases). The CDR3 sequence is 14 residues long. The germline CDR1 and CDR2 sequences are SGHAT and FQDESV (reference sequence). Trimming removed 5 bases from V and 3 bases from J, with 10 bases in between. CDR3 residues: CASSPVRDTGELFF. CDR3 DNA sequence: TGTGCCAGCAGCCCAGTCAGGGACACCGGGGAGCTGTTTTTT.

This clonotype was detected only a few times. The CDR3 coding sequence is TGTGCCAGCAGCTATGGAGGACTAGTTACAGAGCAGTTCTTC. This codes for CASSYGGLVTEQFF. The chain combines TRBV7-3 with TRBJ2-1; 7 bases are a match to TRBD2. Trimming took 4 bases from V and 10 from J; bases not matched to a gene: 10. The CDR3 loop spans 14 amino acids. Looked up from germline, CDR1 is SGHTA and CDR2 is FQGTGA.

The CDR3 region is CSAIPRVLQRGNEKLFF. CDR3 bases: TGCAGTGCTATCCCGAGGGTATTGCAGAGGGGAAATGAAAAACTGTTTTTT. J is TRBJ1-4 and V is TRBV20-1; D perhaps matches TRBD1 (5 bases). Germline values: CDR1 DFQATT, CDR2 SNEGSKA (reference sequence). This CDR3 spans 17 amino acids. Trimming took 4 bases from V and 5 from J, leaving 23 bases between them.

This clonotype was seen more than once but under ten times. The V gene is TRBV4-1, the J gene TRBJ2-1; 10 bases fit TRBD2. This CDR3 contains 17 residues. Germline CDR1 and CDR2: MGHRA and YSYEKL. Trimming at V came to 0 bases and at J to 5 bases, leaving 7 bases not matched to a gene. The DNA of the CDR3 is TGCGCCAGCAGCCAAGACCTGACTAGCGGGTCGAACAATGAGCAGTTCTTC. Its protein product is CASSQDLTSGSNNEQFF.

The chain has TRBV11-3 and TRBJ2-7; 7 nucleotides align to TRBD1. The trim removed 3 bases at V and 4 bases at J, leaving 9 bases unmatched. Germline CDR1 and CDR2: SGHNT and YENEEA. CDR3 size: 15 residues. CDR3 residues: CASSFGSGQLYEQYF. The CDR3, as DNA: TGTGCCAGCAGCTTTGGGTCGGGACAGTTGTACGAGCAGTACTTC.

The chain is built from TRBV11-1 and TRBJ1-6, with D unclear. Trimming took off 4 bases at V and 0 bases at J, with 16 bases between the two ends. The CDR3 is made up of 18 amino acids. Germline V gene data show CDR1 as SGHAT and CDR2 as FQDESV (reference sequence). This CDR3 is CASSSFRATSSYNSPLHF. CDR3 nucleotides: TGTGCCAGCAGCTCTTTCCGGGCTACGAGCTCCTATAATTCACCCCTCCACTTT.

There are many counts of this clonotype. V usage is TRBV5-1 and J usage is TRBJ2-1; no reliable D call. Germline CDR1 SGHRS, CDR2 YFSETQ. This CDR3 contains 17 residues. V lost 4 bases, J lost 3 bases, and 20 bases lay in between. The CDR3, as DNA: TGCGCCAGCAGCCCGGAAGCTACAGCGTACTTCTACAATGAGCAGTTCTTC. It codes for CASSPEATAYFYNEQFF. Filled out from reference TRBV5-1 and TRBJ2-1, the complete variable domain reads KAGVTQTPRYLIKTRGQQVTLSCSPISGHRSVSWYQQTPGQGLQFLFEYFSETQRNKGNFPGRFSGRQFSNSRSEMNVSTLELGDSALYLCASSPEATAYFYNEQFFGPGTRLTVL.

CDR3 residues: CASSPGVFDTEAFF. The CDR3 DNA follows: TGCGCCAGCAGCCCAGGGGTTTTCGACACTGAAGCTTTCTTT. This chain links TRBV5-1 with TRBJ1-1; D possibly corresponds to TRBD1 (6 bases). The CDR3 is 14 amino acids. Trimming took off 4 bases at V and 3 bases at J, with 13 bases between the two ends. Per germline, CDR1 SGHRS and CDR2 YFSETQ. The complete variable domain, with remaining parts taken from reference TRBV5-1 and TRBJ1-1, reads KAGVTQTPRYLIKTRGQQVTLSCSPISGHRSVSWYQQTPGQGLQFLFEYFSETQRNKGNFPGRFSGRQFSNSRSEMNVSTLELGDSALYLCASSPGVFDTEAFFGQGTRLTVV.

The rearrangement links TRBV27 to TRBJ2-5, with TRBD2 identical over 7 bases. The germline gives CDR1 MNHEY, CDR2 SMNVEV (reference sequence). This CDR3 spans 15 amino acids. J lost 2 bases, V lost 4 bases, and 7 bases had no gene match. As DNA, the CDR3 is TGTGCCAGCAGTTCTTGGGGGGGGGATCAAGAGACCCAGTACTTC. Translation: CASSSWGGDQETQYF.

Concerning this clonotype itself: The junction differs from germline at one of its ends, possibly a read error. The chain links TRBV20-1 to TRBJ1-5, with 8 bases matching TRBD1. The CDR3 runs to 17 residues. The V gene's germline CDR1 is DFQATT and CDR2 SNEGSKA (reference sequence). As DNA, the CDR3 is TGCTGTGCTAGAGATCCGGGACAGGTCTATAGCAATCAGCCCCAGCATTTT. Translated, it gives CCARDPGQVYSNQPQHF.

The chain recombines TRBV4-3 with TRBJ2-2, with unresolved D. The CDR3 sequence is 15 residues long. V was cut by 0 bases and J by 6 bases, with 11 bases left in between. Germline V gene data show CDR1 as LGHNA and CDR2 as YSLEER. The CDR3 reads CASSQDGVGAGELFF. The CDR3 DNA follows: TGCGCCAGCAGCCAAGATGGCGTTGGCGCCGGGGAGCTGTTTTTT.

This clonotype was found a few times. In nucleotides, the CDR3 is TGTGCCACCAGTTATGGAAGGTCCTACAATGAGCAGTTCTTC. The encoded protein is CATSYGRSYNEQFF. This chain uses TRBV24-1 with TRBJ2-1; D is undetermined. Germline-derived CDR1 and CDR2 are KGHDR and SFDVKD. The CDR3 covers 14 residues. V dropped 6 bases and J dropped 1 base, with 9 bases sitting between them.

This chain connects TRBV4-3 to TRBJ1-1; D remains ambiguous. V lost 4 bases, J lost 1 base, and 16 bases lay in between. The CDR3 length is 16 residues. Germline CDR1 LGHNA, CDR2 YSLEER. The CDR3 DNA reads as TGCGCCAGCAGCCGCAAGACCTGGACTGGGAACACTGAAGCTTTCTTT. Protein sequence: CASSRKTWTGNTEAFF.

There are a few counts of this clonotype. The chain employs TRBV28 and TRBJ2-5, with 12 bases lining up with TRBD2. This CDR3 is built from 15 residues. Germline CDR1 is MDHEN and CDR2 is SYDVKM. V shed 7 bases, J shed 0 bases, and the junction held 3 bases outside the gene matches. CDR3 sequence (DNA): TGTGCCAGCACGACTAGCGGGAGCCACCAAGAGACCCAGTACTTC. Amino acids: CASTTSGSHQETQYF.

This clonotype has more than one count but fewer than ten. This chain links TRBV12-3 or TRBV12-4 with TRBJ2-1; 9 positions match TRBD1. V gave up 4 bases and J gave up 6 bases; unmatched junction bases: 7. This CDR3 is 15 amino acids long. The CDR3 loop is CASSSPGTGINEQFF. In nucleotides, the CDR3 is TGTGCCAGCAGTTCTCCCGGGACAGGGATCAATGAGCAGTTCTTC.

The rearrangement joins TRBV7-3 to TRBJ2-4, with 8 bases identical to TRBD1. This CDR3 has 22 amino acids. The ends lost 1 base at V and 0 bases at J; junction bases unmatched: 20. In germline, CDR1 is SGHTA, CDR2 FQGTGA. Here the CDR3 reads CASSLKAEAEAGGWRAKNIQYF. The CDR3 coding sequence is TGTGCCAGCAGCTTAAAGGCCGAAGCTGAGGCAGGGGGCTGGAGAGCCAAAAACATTCAGTACTTC.

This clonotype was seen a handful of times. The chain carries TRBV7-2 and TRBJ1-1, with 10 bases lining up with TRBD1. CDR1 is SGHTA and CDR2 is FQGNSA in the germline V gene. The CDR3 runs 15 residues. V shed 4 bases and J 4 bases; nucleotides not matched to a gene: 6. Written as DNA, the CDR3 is TGTGCCAGCAGCTCAGGGACAGGGGTAGGCACTGAAGCTTTCTTT. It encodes CASSSGTGVGTEAFF.

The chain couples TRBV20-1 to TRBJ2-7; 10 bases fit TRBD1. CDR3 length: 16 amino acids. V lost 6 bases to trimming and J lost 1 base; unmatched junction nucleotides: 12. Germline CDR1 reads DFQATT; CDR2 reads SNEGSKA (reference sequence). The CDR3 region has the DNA TGCAGTGCCAGGGGGCCCCGGGACAGGGGTTCCTACGAGCAGTACTTC. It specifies CSARGPRDRGSYEQYF.

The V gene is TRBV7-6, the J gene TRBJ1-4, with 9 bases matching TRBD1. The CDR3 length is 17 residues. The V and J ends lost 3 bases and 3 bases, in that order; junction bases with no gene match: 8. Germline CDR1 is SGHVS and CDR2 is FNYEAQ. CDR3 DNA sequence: TGTGCCAGCAGCTTGGTGTCACAGGGGGCAGCTAATGAAAAACTGTTTTTT. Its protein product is CASSLVSQGAANEKLFF.

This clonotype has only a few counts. The CDR3 sequence: CASSSGQNYGYTF. CDR3 in DNA: TGCGCCAGCAGCTCCGGACAGAACTATGGCTACACCTTC. This chain joins TRBV5-1 and TRBJ1-2, with D tentatively TRBD1 (6 bases). This CDR3 region has 13 residues. Trimming removed 3 bases from V and 2 bases from J, with 8 bases in between. Germline V gives CDR1 SGHRS, CDR2 YFSETQ.

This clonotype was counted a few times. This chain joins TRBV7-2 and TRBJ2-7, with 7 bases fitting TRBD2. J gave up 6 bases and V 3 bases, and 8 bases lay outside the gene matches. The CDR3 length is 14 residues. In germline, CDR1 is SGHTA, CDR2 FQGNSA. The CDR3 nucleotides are TGTGCCAGCAGCTTCGGTGGCAGGGAGGGCGAGCAGTACTTC. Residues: CASSFGGREGEQYF.

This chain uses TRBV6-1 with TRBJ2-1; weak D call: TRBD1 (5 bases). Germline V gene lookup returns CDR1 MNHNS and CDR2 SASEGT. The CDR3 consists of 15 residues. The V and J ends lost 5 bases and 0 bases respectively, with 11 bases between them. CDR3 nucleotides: TGTGCCAGCAGTCCTAGACAGAGCTCCTACAATGAGCAGTTCTTC. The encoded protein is CASSPRQSSYNEQFF.

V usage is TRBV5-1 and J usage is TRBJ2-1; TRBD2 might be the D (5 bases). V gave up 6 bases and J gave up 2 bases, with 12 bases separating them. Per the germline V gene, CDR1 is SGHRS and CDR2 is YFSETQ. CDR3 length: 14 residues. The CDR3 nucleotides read TGCGCCAGCACAGAAGACGGGACCTACAATGAGCAGTTCTTC. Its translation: CASTEDGTYNEQFF.

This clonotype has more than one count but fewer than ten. The CDR3 reads CASSQAGGRVSGNTIYF. CDR3 DNA sequence: TGCGCCAGCAGCCAGGCGGGGGGAAGGGTCTCTGGAAACACCATATATTTT. The chain couples TRBV4-3 to TRBJ1-3; maybe TRBD1 (5 bases). Germline V gene sequence: CDR1 LGHNA, CDR2 YSLEER. V dropped 3 bases and J dropped 0 bases, with 15 bases sitting between them. The CDR3 loop spans 17 amino acids.